These T cell receptor beta chains were read from a single sample in a study of CD8+ T cells in alopecia areata. The repertoire was sequenced with immunoSEQ multiplex PCR; TCRdb's copy has only in-frame clones and lacks some. The sample comprises roughly 120,000 clones, under 60% of which are singletons, and 9.5% to 15% rests with the top ten. The specimen comprised CD8+ T cells sorted from blood, sampled at week 24, from a patient treated with tofacitinib. The receptors derive from a human donor with alopecia areata. The conserved cysteine and the conserved F or W are not part of the CDR3 here.

>TRBJ1-2|TRBV29-1
SVYPPTGESGYT
>TRBJ2-3|TRBV9
ASSVGQSVDTQY
>TRBJ2-1|TRBV11-1
ASSLAVNEQF
>TRBJ2-2|TRBV13
ASSLGVGTGELF
>TRBJ1-1|TRBV5-1
ASSLRGGEAF
>TRBJ2-7|TRBV30
AWSASGVYEQY
>TRBJ2-2|TRBV11-2
ASSLRDTNTGELF
>TRBJ1-5|TRBV4-3
ASSRDTEQPQH
>TRBJ2-1|TRBV5-1
ASSSPLAGVNYNEQF
>TRBJ2-3|TRBV4-2
ASGSGTTHTDTQY
>TRBJ2-6|TRBV30
AWTPTGASGANVLT
>TRBJ1-5|TRBV19
ASSIGPYSNQPQH
>TRBJ2-1|TRBV13
ASSHSNPHNEQF
>TRBJ2-7|TRBV7-9
ASSSYYEQY
>TRBJ2-3|TRBV6-5
ASSYGSTDTQY
>TRBJ1-2|TRBV9
ASSVAYSSSGYT
>TRBJ1-1|TRBV19
ASSALGDTEAF
>TRBJ1-2|TRBV4-1
ASSRGTGNGYT
>TRBJ2-2|TRBV6-5
ASSPDTGELF
>TRBJ2-5|TRBV6-5
ASSLESQETQY
>TRBJ2-5|TRBV29-1
SVRGFDGETQY
>TRBJ2-3|TRBV6-4
ASSAGTSTDTQY
>TRBJ2-7|TRBV29-1
SVETSGGAYEQY
>TRBJ2-2|TRBV19
ASSPLTSGGTGELF
>TRBJ2-7|TRBV9
ASSVAGTGSTEQY
>TRBJ1-2|TRBV5-5
ASSAEGAPGYT
>TRBJ1-2|TRBV30
AWNPDRGLINAYGYT
>TRBJ2-7|TRBV13
ASSSGISYEQY
>TRBJ2-3|TRBV5-6
ASSPEGGDTDTQY
>TRBJ1-2|TRBV7-6
ASSLAGGTGGYT
>TRBJ2-7|TRBV27
ASSGGSSYEQY
>TRBJ1-1|TRBV19
ASRPREGYTEAF
>TRBJ2-7|TRBV5-1
ASSLMAASYEQY
>TRBJ2-1|TRBV6-5
ASGELDEQF
>TRBJ2-7|TRBV13
ASSFGTGTRVGEQY
>TRBJ1-1|TRBV27
ASSLVGTQSEAF
>TRBJ1-5|TRBV5-6
ASTLSWAVDQPQH
>TRBJ1-5|TRBV19
ASSIVAGSNNQPQH
>TRBJ2-7|TRBV11-2
ASSLDPLYEQY
>TRBJ2-2|TRBV13
ASSLALGQNTGELF
>TRBJ1-5|TRBV7-8
ASSLAGQGNQPQH
>TRBJ2-1|TRBV29-1
SVDWGSYNEQF
>TRBJ1-1|TRBV29-1
IGRGVGTEAF
>TRBJ1-1|TRBV7-3
ASSPQVGAEAF
>TRBJ2-3|TRBV13
ASRIAWGLSTDTQY
>TRBJ1-6|TRBV30
AWSVLYRQGDSPLH
>-|TRBV4-1
ASSQGRGSSYEQY
>TRBJ2-6|TRBV19
ASSIDVEGSGANVLT
>TRBJ2-6|TRBV15
ATSLRGGHSGANVLT
>TRBJ1-5|TRBV29-1
TARRDLNQPQH
>TRBJ1-2|TRBV27
ASSIRDRGGYGYT
>TRBJ2-3|TRBV29-1
SVDLAASTDTQY
>TRBJ2-5|TRBV7-6
ASSQTGRLLQETQY
>TRBJ1-1|TRBV13
ASSFGHMNTEAF
>TRBJ1-6|TRBV6-5
ASSSRGPSSPLH
>TRBJ1-1|TRBV7-9
ASSSQGPHTEAF
>TRBJ2-7|TRBV7-8
ASSLDGSYEQY
>TRBJ1-2|TRBV30
AWSVWEGNGYT